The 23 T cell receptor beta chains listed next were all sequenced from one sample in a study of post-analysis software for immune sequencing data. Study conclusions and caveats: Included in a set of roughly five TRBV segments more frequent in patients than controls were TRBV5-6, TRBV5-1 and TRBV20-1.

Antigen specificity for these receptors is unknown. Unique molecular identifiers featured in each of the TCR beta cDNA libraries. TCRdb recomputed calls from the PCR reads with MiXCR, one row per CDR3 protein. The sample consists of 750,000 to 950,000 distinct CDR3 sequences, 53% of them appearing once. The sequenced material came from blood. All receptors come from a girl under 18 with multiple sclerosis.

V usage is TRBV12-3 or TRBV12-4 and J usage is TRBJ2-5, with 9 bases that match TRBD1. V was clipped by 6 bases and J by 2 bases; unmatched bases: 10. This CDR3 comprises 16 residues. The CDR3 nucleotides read TGTGCCAGCAGAAACAGGGGGCGCGACTATCAAGAGACCCAGTACTTC. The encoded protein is CASRNRGRDYQETQYF.

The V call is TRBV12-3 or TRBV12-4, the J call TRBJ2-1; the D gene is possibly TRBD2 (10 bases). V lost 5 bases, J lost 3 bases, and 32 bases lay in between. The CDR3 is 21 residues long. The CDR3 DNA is TGTGCCAGCAGTCTGGGACAGGGTAAGCGGGAGGGCCATGGCCGCTACAATGAGCAGTTCTTC. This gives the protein CASSLGQGKREGHGRYNEQFF.

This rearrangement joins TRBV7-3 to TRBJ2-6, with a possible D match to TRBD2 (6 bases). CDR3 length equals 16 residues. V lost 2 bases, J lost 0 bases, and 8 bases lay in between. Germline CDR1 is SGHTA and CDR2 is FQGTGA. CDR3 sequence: CASSLAGYSGANVLTF. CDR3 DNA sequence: TGTGCCAGCAGCTTAGCGGGGTACTCTGGGGCCAACGTCCTGACTTTC.

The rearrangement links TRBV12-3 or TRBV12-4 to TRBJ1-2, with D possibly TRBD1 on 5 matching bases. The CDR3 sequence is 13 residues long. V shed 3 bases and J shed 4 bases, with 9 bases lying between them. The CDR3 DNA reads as TGTGCCAGCAGTTTCGGGGCAGCCTATGGCTACACCTTC. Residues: CASSFGAAYGYTF.

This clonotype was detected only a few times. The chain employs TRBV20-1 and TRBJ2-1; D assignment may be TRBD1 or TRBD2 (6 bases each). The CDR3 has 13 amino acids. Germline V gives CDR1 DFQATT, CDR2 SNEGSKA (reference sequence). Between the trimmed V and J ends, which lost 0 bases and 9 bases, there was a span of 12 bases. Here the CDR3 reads CSARDTGAGEQFF. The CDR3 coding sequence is TGCAGTGCTAGAGATACGGGGGCTGGTGAGCAGTTCTTC.

The CDR3 reads CASSLNRAMGTEAFF. In DNA form, the CDR3 reads TGTGCCAGCAGCTTAAATAGGGCTATGGGCACTGAAGCTTTCTTT. This rearrangement joins TRBV7-3 to TRBJ1-1; D gene ambiguous. The CDR3 contains 15 residues. The germline V gene has CDR1 SGHTA and CDR2 FQGTGA. Trimming left V 1 base short and J 4 bases short, with 13 bases between.

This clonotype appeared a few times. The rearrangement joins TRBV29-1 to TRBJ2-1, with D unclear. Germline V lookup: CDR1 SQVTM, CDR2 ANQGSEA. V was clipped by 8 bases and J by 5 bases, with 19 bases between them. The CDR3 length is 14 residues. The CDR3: CSIKDLGKNNEQFF. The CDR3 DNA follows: TGCAGCATTAAGGACCTGGGGAAGAACAATGAGCAGTTCTTC.

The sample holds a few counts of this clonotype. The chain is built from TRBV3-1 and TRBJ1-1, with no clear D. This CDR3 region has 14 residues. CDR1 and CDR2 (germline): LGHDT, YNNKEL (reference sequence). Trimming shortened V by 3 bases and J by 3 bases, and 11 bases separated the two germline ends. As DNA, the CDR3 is TGTGCCAGCAGCCATATGGGCTTAGACACTGAAGCTTTCTTT. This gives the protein CASSHMGLDTEAFF.

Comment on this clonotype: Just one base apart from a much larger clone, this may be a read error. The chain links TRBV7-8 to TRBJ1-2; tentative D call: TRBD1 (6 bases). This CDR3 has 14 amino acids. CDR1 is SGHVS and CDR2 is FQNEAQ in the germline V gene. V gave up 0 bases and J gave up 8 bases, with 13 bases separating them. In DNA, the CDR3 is TGTGCCAGCAGCTTAGCGCGTCAGGGGTGCGGCTACACCTTC. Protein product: CASSLARQGCGYTF.

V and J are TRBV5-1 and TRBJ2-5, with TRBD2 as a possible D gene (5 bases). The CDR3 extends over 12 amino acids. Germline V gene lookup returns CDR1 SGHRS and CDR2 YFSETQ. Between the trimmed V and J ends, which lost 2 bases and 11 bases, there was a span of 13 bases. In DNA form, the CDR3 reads TGCGCCAGCAGCTTCGAGCGGTCTGGGCAGTACTTC. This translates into CASSFERSGQYF.

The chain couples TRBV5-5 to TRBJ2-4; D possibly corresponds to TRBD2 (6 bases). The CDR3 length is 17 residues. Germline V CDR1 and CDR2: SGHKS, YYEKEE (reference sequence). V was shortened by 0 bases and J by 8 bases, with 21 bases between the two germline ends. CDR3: CASSLAGDRPWGDIQYF. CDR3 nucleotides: TGTGCCAGCAGCTTGGCCGGGGACCGACCCTGGGGGGACATTCAGTACTTC.

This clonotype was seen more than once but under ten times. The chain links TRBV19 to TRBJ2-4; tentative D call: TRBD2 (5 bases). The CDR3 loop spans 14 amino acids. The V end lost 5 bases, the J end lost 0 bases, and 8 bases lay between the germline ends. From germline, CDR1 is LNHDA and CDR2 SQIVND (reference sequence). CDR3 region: CASSSRGAKNIQYF. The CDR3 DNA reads TGTGCCAGTAGTTCCCGGGGAGCCAAAAACATTCAGTACTTC.

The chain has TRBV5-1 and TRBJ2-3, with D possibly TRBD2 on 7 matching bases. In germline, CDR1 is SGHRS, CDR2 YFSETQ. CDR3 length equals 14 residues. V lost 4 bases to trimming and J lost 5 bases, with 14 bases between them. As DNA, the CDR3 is TGCGCCAGCAGCACGGCTAGGGGGGGAGATACGCAGTATTTT. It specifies CASSTARGGDTQYF.

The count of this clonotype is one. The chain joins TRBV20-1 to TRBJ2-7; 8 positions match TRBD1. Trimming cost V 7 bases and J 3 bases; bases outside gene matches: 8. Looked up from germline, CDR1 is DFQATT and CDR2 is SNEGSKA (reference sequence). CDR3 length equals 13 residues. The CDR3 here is CSVDPGTGYEQYF. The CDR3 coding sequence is TGCAGTGTAGATCCCGGGACAGGCTACGAGCAGTACTTC.

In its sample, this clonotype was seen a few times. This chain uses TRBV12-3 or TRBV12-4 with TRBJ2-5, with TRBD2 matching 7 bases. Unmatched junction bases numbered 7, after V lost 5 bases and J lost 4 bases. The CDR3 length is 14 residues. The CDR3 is CASSPPAGRETQYF. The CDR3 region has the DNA TGTGCCAGCAGTCCGCCAGCGGGGAGAGAGACCCAGTACTTC.

CDR3 sequence (DNA): TGCAGTGCCCCCCGGCAGGGGACTTTGAACACTGAAGCTTTCTTT. Its translation is CSAPRQGTLNTEAFF. V gene TRBV20-1 combines with J gene TRBJ1-1, with D maybe TRBD1 (6 bases). The CDR3 spans 15 residues. CDR1 is DFQATT, CDR2 SNEGSKA, per germline (reference sequence). The ends were cut back, 6 bases at V and 0 bases at J, with 17 bases in the middle.

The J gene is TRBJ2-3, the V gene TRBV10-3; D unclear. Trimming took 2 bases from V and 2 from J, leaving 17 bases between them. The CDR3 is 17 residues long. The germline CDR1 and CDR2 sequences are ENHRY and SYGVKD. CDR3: CAISEMAVLQITDTQYF. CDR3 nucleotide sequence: TGTGCCATCAGTGAGATGGCCGTACTCCAGATCACAGATACGCAGTATTTT.

This chain's CDR3 is CSVEDFGNPEHEQFF. CDR3 DNA: TGCAGCGTTGAAGATTTCGGGAACCCCGAACATGAGCAGTTCTTC. The V gene is TRBV29-1, the J gene TRBJ2-1; weak D call: TRBD2 (5 bases). Germline assignment: CDR1 SQVTM and CDR2 ANQGSEA. The length of the CDR3 is 15 residues. Trimming took off 0 bases at V and 8 bases at J, with 17 bases between the two ends.

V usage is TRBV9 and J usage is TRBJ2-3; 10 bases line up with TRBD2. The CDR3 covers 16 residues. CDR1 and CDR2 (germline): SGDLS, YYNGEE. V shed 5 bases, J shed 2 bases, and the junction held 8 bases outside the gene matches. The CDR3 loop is CASRFLAGVPTDTQYF. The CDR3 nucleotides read TGTGCCAGCAGATTTCTAGCGGGAGTCCCCACAGATACGCAGTATTTT.

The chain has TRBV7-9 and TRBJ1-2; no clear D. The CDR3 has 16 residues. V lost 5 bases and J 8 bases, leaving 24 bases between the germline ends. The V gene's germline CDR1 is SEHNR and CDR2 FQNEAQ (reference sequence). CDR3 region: CASSVRSGSSHRGYTF. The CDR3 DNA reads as TGTGCCAGCAGCGTTCGTTCCGGGTCAAGCCATCGGGGCTACACCTTC.

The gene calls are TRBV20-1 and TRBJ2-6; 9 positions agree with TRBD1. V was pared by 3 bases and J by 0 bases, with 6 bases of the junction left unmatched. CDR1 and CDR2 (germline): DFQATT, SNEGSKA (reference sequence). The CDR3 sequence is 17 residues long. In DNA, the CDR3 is TGCAGTGCTAGCCCGACAGGGGGGACCTCTGGGGCCAACGTCCTGACTTTC. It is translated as CSASPTGGTSGANVLTF.

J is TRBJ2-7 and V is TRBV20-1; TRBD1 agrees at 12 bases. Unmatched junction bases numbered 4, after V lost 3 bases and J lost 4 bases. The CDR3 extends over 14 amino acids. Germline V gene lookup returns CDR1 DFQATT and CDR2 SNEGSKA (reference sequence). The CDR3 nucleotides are TGCAGTGCTAGGGGGACAGGGGGCGCTTACGAGCAGTACTTC. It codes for CSARGTGGAYEQYF.

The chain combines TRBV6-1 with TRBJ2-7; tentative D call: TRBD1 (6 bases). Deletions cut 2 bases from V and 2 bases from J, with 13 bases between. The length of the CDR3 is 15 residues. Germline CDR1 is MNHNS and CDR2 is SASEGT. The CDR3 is CASSESEDSTYEQYF. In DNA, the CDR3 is TGTGCCAGCAGTGAATCCGAGGACAGCACCTACGAGCAGTACTTC.